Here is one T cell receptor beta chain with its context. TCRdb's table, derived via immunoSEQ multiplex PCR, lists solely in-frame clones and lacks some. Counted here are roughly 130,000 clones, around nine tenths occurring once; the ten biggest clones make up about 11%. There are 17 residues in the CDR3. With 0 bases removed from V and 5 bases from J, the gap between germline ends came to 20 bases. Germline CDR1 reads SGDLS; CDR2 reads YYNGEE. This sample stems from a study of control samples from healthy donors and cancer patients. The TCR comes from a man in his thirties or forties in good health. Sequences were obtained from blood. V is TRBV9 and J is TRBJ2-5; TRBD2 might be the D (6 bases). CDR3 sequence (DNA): TGTGCCAGCAGCGTAGATTTAGAGGGAGGTACCTTGGAGACCCAGTACTTC. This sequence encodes CASSVDLEGGTLETQYF.